This T cell receptor (beta chain) stems from a study of technical replicates of blood from several donors. Germline CDR1 MNHEY, CDR2 SMNVEV (reference sequence). Trimming cost V 8 bases and J 8 bases, with 18 bases left between them. This CDR3 spans 13 amino acids. Using immunoSEQ multiplex PCR, the repertoire was profiled, and TCRdb retains in-frame clones only, with some absent. The sample lists fewer than 90,000 clones; 89% were seen once. The chain joins TRBV27 to TRBJ1-1; D unclear. This receptor was identified in a human donor in good health. The sequencing sample was made of T cells isolated from PBMCs. CDR3 in DNA: TGTGCCAGCCACAGAATTAAACAGAGCGAAGCTTTCTTT. Translating it yields CASHRIKQSEAFF.